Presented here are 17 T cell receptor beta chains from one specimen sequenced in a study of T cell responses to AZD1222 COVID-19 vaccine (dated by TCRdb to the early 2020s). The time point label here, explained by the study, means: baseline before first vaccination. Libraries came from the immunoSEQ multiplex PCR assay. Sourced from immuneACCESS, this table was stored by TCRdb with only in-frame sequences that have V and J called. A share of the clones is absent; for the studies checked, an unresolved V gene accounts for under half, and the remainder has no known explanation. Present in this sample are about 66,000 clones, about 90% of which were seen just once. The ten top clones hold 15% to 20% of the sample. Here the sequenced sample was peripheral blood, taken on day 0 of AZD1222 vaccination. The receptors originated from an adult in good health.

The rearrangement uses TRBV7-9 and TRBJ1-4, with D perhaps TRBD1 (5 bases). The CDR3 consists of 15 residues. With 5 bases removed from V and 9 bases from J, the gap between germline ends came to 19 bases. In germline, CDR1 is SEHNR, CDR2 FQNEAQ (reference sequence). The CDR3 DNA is TGTGCCAGCAGCGTAGACCGGGACCGGGCCCAAAAACTGTTTTTT. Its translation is CASSVDRDRAQKLFF. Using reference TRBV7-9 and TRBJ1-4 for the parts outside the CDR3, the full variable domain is DTGVSQNPRHKITKRGQNVTFRCDPISEHNRLYWYRQTLGQGPEFLTYFQNEAQLEKSRLLSDRFSAERPKGSFSTLEIQRTEQGDSAMYLCASSVDRDRAQKLFFGSGTQLSVL.

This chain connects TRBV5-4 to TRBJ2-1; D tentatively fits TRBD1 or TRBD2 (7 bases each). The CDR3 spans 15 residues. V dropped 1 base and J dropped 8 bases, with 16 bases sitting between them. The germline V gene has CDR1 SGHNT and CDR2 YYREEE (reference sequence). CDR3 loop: CASSLYAGGGYEQFF. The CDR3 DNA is TGTGCCAGCAGCTTGTACGCAGGGGGAGGGTATGAGCAGTTCTTC.

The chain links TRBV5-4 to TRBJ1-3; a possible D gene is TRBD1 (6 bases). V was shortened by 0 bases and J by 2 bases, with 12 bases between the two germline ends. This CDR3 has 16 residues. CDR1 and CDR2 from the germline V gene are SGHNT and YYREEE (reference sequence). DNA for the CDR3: TGTGCCAGCAGCTTGGGGACAGTTTCGGCTGGAAACACCATATATTTT. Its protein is CASSLGTVSAGNTIYF.

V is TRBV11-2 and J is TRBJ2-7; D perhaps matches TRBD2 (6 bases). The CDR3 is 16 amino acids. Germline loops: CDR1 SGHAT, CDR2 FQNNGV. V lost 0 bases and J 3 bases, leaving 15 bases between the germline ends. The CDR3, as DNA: TGTGCCAGCAGCTTAGAAGAAGGGAGGTCCGGCTACGAGCAGTACTTC. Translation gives CASSLEEGRSGYEQYF.

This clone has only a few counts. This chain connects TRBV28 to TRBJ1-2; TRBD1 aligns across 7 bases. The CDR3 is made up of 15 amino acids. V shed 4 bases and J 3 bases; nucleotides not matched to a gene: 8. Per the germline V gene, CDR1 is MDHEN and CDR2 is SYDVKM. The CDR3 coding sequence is TGTGCCAGCAGTTCGAGGGACAGAACGCACTATGGCTACACCTTC. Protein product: CASSSRDRTHYGYTF.

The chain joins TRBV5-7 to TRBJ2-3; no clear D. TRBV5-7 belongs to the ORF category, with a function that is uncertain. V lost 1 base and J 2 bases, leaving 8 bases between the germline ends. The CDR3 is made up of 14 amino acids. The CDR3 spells CASSLRGYTDTQYF. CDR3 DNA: TGTGCCAGCAGCTTGCGAGGCTACACAGATACGCAGTATTTT.

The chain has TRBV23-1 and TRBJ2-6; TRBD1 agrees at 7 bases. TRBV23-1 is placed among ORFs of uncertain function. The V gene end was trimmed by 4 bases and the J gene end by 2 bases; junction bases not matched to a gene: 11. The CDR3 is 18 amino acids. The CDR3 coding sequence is TGCGCCAGCAGTCGCACTGCCGTTAGGGGGCCTGGGGCCAACGTCCTGACTTTC. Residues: CASSRTAVRGPGANVLTF.

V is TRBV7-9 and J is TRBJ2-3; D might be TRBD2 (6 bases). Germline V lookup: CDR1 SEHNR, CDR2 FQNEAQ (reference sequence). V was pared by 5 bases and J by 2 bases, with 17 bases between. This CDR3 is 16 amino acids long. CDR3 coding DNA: TGTGCCAGCAGCCTCCGGAGGGCAGGGAACACAGATACGCAGTATTTT. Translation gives CASSLRRAGNTDTQYF. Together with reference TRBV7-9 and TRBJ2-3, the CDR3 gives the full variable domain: DTGVSQNPRHKITKRGQNVTFRCDPISEHNRLYWYRQTLGQGPEFLTYFQNEAQLEKSRLLSDRFSAERPKGSFSTLEIQRTEQGDSAMYLCASSLRRAGNTDTQYFGPGTRLTVL.

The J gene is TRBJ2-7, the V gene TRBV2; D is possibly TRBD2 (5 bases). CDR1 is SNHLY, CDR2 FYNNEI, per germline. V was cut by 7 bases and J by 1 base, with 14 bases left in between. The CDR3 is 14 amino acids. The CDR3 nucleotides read TGTGCCAGCACCTTACTAGGAGCGTCCTACGAGCAGTACTTC. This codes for CASTLLGASYEQYF.

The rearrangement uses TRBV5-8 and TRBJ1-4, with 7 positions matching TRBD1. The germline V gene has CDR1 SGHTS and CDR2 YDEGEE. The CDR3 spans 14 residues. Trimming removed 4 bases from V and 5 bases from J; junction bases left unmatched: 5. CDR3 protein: CASSDRVQNEKLFF. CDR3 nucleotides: TGTGCCAGCAGCGACAGGGTCCAGAATGAAAAACTGTTTTTT.

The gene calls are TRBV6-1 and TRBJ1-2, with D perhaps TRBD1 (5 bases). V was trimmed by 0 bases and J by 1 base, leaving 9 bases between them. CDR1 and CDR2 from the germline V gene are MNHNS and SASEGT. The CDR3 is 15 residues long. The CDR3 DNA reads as TGTGCCAGCAGTGAAGCTGGCAGGGTTAACTATGGCTACACCTTC. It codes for CASSEAGRVNYGYTF.

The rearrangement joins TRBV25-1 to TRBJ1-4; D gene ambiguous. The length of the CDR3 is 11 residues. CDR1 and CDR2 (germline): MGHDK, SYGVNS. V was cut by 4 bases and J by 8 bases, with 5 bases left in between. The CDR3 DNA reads TGTGCCAGCAGTGGCTACGAAAAACTGTTTTTT. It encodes CASSGYEKLFF.

CDR3 DNA: TGCAGTGCTAGAGATGAGCTGGAAGCTTTCTTT. Its translation is CSARDELEAFF. The chain combines TRBV20-1 with TRBJ1-1; no firm D call. The germline gives CDR1 DFQATT, CDR2 SNEGSKA (reference sequence). Trimming stripped 0 bases from V and 8 bases from J, with 7 bases between. The CDR3 loop spans 11 amino acids.

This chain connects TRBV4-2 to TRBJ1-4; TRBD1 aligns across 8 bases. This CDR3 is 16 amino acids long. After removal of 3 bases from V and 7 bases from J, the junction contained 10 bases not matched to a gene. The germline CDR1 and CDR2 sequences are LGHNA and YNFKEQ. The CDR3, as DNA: TGTGCCAGCAGCCAGGAGGGACAGGAGGCTGGTGAAAAACTGTTTTTT. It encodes CASSQEGQEAGEKLFF.

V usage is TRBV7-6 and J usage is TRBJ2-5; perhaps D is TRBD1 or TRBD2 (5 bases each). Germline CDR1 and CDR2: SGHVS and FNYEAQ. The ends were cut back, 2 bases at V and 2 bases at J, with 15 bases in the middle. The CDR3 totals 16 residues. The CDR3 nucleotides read TGTGCCAGCAGCTTATTCCGGGGCCGGGTTCAAGAGACCCAGTACTTC. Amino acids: CASSLFRGRVQETQYF.

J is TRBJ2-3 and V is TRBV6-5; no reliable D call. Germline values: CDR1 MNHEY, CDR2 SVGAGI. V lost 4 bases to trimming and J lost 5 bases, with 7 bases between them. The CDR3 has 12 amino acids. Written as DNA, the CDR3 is TGTGCCAGCAGTTCGAATCTAGATACGCAGTATTTT. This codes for CASSSNLDTQYF.

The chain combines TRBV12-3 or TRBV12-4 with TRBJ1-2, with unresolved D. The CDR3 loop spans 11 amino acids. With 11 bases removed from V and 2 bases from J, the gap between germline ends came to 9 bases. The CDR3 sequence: CALSGNYGYTF. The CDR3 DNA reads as TGTGCCCTGTCGGGGAACTATGGCTACACCTTC.